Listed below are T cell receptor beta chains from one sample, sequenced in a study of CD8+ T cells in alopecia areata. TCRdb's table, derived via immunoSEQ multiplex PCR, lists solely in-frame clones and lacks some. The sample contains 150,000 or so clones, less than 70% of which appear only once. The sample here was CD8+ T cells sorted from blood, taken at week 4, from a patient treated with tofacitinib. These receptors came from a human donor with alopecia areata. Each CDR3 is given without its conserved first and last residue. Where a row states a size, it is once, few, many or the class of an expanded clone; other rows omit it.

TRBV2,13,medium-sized,ASKESRRGSTEAF
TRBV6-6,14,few,ASSYSSQGDSYEQY
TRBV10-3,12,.,AITKGQGGDTQY
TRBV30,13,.,AWSVTGPILNEQF
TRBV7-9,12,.,ASSAVVAGETQY
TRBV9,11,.,ASSVGGHTEAF
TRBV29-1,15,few,SVGDWDRTSTNEKLF
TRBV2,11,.,ASLGPANYGYT
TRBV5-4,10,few,ASNRDRHGYT
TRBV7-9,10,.,ASSLLEDEQY
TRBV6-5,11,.,ASSYGRGTEAF
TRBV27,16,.,ASSFQQGLSSGANVLT
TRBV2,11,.,ASSTNHYTEAF
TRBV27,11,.,ASSYAGNTEAF
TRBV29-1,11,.,SVERGGLPEAF
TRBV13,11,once,ASRPDSGETQY
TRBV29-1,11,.,SVLGGASYEQY
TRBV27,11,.,ASSFGGNQPQH
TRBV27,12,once,ASTLVWGKSEAF
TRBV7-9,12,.,ASSPRDSFYEQY
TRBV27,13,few,ASSGRRGLYNEQF
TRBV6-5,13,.,ASSYDGPSTTPLH
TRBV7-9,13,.,ASIPWGQETDTQY
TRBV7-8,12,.,ASSLGGGVETQY
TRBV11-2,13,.,ASSPTDRGGYEQY
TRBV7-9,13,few,ASSPGQALRETQY
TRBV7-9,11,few,ASSLGHTGELF
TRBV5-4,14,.,ASSRDRESQNSPLH
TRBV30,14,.,AWSPPGGGVFYEQY
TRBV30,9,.,AWARNTEAF
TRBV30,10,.,AWDLGSYGYT
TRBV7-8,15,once,ASSFSTGLAGEETQY
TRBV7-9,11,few,ASHGYPADTQY
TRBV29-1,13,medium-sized,SVESFSSGANVLT
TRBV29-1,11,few,SVESAGDYEQY
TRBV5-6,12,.,ASSWWTVHNEQF
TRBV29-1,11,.,SAGIDKDYGYT
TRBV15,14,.,ATSREVGREGETQY